This section outlines one T cell receptor (beta chain) sequence together with its context. The specificity of this receptor is unknown. Within one base of it there is no much larger clone, and no base qualities were kept. The trial excluded patients who had a history of autoimmune disease or who were on systemic immunosuppression. Peripheral blood for TCR sequencing was drawn from every dose cohort at baseline, at cycle 4 day 1 and at cycle 7 day 1. Samples were obtained from an open-label, multicenter, first-in-human phase I dose-escalation trial of ivuxolimab. Adults with locally advanced or metastatic head and neck squamous cell, hepatocellular, melanoma or renal cell carcinoma were enrolled in the trial. Before TCR sequencing, CD4+ T cells and CD8+ T cells were sorted from peripheral blood as separate populations. Genomic DNA was isolated from the sorted cells so that the TCRbeta CDR3 region could be sequenced. The immunoSEQ Assay was used to sequence the TCRbeta CDR3 regions. The clones in this table, taken by TCRdb from immuneACCESS, are in-frame only. Not every clone is retained; where verified, under half of the shortfall comes from an unresolved V gene, and the cause of the rest is unknown. The sample table holds 95,000 to 150,000 clones, of which under 95% were seen once. Together, the top ten hold under 0.9% of the sample.

The germline V gene provides CDR1 LGHNT and CDR2 FRNRAP. Reading from cysteine to phenylalanine, the CDR3 counts 18 amino acids. The sequence is cut down to CDR3 DNA, 54 bases in frame from base 1. Here V drops 0 bases and J drops 3 bases, and the junction holds 8 bases not matched to any gene. The source of the sample is a study of OX40 agonist ivuxolimab in advanced cancers. About the full investigation: Ivuxolimab, which targeted the costimulatory receptor OX40 (CD134), was an agonistic, fully human IgG2 monoclonal antibody. Intravenous ivuxolimab was administered to patients every 2 weeks at six dose levels: 0.01, 0.1, 0.3, 1.5, 3 and 10 mg/kg. The purpose of peripheral TCRbeta sequencing was to test whether ivuxolimab changed TCR sequence diversity and led to clonal T-cell expansion. Among the 50 to 55 dose-escalation patients, approximately 20 had hepatocellular carcinoma, roughly 15 melanoma, 9 renal cell carcinoma and 9 head and neck cancer. Partial responses occurred in three dose-escalation patients, of whom one had hepatocellular carcinoma and two had cutaneous melanoma. A male proportion of roughly 80% and a mean age of 60 years, ranging from roughly 20 to 80, were recorded for the dose-escalation cohort. The monotherapy dose-escalation portion (N ≈ 55 patients) of the phase I ivuxolimab trial is reported in the paper. Patients were allowed to have had prior anti-PD-1, anti-PD-L1 or anti-CTLA-4 therapy, and 30% to 50% of the dose-escalation patients had previously received checkpoint inhibitors. On the study overall, not on this receptor specifically: Clonal expansion of both CD4+ and CD8+ blood T cells was observed from baseline to week 6 at doses 0.1 to 3.0 mg/kg. Partial responders in the 0.1-3.0 mg/kg groups had among the lowest normalized peripheral clonal expansion, especially among CD8+ T cells. After ivuxolimab, expanded clones were on average more numerous among CD8+ T cells than among CD4+ T cells. The antigen specificity of the clonally expanded peripheral T cells was not determined. Low levels of normalized T-cell clonal expansion were also seen in some nonresponding patients.

The sample here was CD4+ or CD8+ T cells sorted from blood, taken in a trial of the OX40 agonist ivuxolimab. This TCR was sampled from an adult with an advanced solid tumor such as melanoma, head and neck, liver or kidney cancer. The V and J segments used are TRBV12-5 and TRBJ2-6; 7 central bases correspond to TRBD1. The CDR3 here reads CASGLVYDRVIGANVLTF. The nucleotides read TGTGCTAGTGGTTTGGTATATGACAGGGTAATTGGGGCCAACGTCCTGACTTTC. With the portions outside the CDR3 filled from the reference TRBV12-5 and TRBJ2-6 genes, the complete variable region becomes DARVTQTPRHKVTEMGQEVTMRCQPILGHNTVFWYRQTMMQGLELLAYFRNRAPLDDSGMPKDRFSAEMPDATLATLKIQPSEPRDSAVYFCASGLVYDRVIGANVLTFGAGSRLTVL.